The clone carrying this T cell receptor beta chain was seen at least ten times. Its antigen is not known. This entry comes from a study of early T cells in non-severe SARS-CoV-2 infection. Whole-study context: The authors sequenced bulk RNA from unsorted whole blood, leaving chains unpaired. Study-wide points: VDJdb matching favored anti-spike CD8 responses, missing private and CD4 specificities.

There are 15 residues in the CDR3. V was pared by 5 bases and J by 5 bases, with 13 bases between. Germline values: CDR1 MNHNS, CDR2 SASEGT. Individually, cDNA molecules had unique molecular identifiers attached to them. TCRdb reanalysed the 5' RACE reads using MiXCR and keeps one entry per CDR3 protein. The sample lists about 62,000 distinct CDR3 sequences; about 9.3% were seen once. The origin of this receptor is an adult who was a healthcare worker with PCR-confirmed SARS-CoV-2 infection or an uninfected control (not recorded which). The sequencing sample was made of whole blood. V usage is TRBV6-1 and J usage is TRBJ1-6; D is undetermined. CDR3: CASSFPIGNNSPLHF. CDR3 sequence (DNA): TGTGCCAGCAGTTTCCCGATCGGAAATAATTCACCCCTCCACTTT.